This TCR beta chain came from a study of T-cell memory formation after mild COVID-19. Study findings and constraints: Contracting clones localized mainly to CM and EM when CD4+ and mainly to EMRA when CD8+.

TCRdb re-analysed the 5' RACE reads in MiXCR, keeping a single row per CDR3 protein. This table holds some 320,000 distinct CDR3 sequences, around a sixth found once. V lost 5 bases and J 6 bases, leaving 14 bases between the germline ends. In germline, CDR1 is SGHTA, CDR2 FQGTGA. This CDR3 contains 15 residues. Comment on this clonotype: Its antigen is unidentified.

Input material: PBMCs or a T cell subset sorted from them (not recorded which). The sequence came from a man aged 18 to 30 who had mild COVID-19 (a few samples of this study predate the infection). Cell type and time point are not known. The V gene is TRBV7-3, the J gene TRBJ1-6, with D possibly matching TRBD1 (6 bases). CDR3 region: CASSARQDSNSPLHF. DNA of the CDR3: TGTGCCAGCAGCGCCCGACAGGACAGTAATTCACCCCTCCACTTT.